The TCR beta chain described here comes from a study of blood T cell repertoires in COVID-19. Germline CDR1 reads MNHEY; CDR2 reads SMNVEV (reference sequence). Between the trimmed V and J ends, which lost 5 bases and 0 bases, there was a span of 25 bases. The CDR3 extends over 20 amino acids. Profiling relied on immunoSEQ multiplex PCR, and the TCRdb table lists in-frame clones only, not all of them. The sample has a few hundred thousand clones, approximately 82% seen once. Sequenced sample: PBMCs or T cells enriched from blood (not recorded which). The TCR sequence derives from a man aged 35 to 55 who had recovered from COVID-19. J is TRBJ1-4 and V is TRBV27, with D possibly matching TRBD1 (6 bases). The CDR3 spells CASSPLGGRPHSSTNEKLFF. CDR3 bases: TGTGCCAGCAGTCCCCTCGGGGGGCGGCCCCACTCCTCAACTAATGAAAAACTGTTTTTT. The entire variable domain, with the rest obtained from reference TRBV27 and TRBJ1-4, is as follows: EAQVTQNPRYLITVTGKKLTVTCSQNMNHEYMSWYRQDPGLGLRQIYYSMNVEVTDKGDVPEGYKVSRKEKRNFPLILESPSPNQTSLYFCASSPLGGRPHSSTNEKLFFGSGTQLSVL.